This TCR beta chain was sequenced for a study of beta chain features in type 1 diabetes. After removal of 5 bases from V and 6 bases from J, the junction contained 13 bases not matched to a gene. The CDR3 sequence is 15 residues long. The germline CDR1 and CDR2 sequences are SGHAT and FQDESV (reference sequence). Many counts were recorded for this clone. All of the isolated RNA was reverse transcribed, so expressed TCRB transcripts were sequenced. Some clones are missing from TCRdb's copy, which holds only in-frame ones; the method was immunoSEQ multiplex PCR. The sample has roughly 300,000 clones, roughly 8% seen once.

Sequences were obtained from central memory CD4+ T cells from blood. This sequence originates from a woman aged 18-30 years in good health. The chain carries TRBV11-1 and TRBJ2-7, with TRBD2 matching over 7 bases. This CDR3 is CASSPLASGLREQYF. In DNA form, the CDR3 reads TGTGCCAGCAGCCCCCTGGCTAGCGGATTACGCGAGCAGTACTTC.